This T cell receptor (beta chain) derives from a study of human T cells and chemical hapten exposure. Study-level background: Alopecia areata, totalis or universalis affected patients, mainly female.

The time point is: pre-sensitization, week 0. Treatment described: therapeutic diphenylcyclopropenone sensitization with weekly scalp DPC. The donor pool consisted of alopecia patients aged 18 to 70 years, considered suitable for DPC. This clonotype was seen repeatedly, ten times or more. Study processing details: Counting gave a median of around 100,000 TCRs per sample, with values ranging from about 23,224 to 700,000. MiXCR was run by TCRdb on the RACE reads, yielding one entry per CDR3 protein. None of the V and J calls come from the authors' own analysis; TCRdb made them. The profile shows under 50,000 distinct CDR3 sequences, about 7.4% of them singletons. CDR3 length: 16 residues. V lost 1 base, J lost 0 bases, and 12 bases lay in between. Germline CDR1 SGHVS, CDR2 FQNEAQ.

Sequenced material: whole blood, taken in connection with sensitization to the hapten diphenylcyclopropenone (DPC). This chain joins TRBV7-8 and TRBJ1-1; D perhaps matches TRBD1 (6 bases). The TCR was taken from a woman aged 50 to 65 with alopecia areata. Some clones in this sample may be carry-over from other donors' samples. Here the CDR3 reads CASSLGTGYMNTEAFF. For the CDR3, the DNA is TGTGCCAGCAGCTTAGGTACAGGGTATATGAACACTGAAGCTTTCTTT.